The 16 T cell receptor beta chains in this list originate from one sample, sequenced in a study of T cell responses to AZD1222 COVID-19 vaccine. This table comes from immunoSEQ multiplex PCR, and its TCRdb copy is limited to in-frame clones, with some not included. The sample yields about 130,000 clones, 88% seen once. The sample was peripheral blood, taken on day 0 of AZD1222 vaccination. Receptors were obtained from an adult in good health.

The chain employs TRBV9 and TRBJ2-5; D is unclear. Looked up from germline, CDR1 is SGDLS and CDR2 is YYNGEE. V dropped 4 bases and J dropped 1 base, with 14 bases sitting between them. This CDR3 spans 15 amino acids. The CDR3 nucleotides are TGTGCCAGCAGCCGAACACAAACCGTCCAAGAGACCCAGTACTTC. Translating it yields CASSRTQTVQETQYF.

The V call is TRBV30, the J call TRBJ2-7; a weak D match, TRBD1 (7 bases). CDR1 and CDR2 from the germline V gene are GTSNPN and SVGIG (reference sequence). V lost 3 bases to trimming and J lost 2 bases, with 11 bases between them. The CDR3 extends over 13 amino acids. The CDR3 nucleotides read TGTGCCTGGAGCGCGGGACAGCCCTACGAGCAGTACTTC. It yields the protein CAWSAGQPYEQYF.

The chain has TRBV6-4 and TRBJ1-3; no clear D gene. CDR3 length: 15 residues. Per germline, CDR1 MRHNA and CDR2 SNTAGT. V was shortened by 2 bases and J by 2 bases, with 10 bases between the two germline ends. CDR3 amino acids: CASSDQHGAGNTIYF. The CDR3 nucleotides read TGTGCCAGCAGTGACCAGCACGGGGCTGGAAACACCATATATTTT.

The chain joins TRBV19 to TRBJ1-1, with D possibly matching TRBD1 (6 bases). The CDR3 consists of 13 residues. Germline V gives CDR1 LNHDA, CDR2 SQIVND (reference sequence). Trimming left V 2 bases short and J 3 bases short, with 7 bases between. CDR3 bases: TGTGCCAGTAGTATATCAGGGGACACTGAAGCTTTCTTT. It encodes CASSISGDTEAFF.

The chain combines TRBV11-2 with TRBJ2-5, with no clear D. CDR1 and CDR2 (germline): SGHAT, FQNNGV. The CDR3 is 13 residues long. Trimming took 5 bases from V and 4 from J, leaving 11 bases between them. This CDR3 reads CASSPRTIETQYF. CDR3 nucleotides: TGTGCCAGCAGCCCAAGAACAATAGAGACCCAGTACTTC.

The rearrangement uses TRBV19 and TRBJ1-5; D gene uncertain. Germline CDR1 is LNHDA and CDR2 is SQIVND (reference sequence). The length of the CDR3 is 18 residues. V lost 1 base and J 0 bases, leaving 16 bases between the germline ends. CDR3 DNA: TGTGCCAGTAGTATAGTTTCCGGTACGGACTTTAGCAATCAGCCCCAGCATTTT. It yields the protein CASSIVSGTDFSNQPQHF.

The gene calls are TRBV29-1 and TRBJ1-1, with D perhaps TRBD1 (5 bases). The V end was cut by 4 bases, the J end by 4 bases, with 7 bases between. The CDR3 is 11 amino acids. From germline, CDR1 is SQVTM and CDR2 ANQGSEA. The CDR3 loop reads CSVGGFTEAFF. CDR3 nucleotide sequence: TGCAGCGTTGGGGGGTTCACTGAAGCTTTCTTT. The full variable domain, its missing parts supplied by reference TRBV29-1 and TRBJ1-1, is SAVISQKPSRDICQRGTSLTIQCQVDSQVTMMFWYRQQPGQSLTLIATANQGSEATYESGFVIDKFPISRPNLTFSTLTVSNMSPEDSSIYLCSVGGFTEAFFGQGTRLTVV.

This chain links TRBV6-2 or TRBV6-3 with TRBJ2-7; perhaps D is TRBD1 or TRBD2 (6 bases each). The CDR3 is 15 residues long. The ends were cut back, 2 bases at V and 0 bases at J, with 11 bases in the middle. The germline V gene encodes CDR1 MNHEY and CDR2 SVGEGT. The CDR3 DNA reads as TGTGCCAGCAGTTACGTCAGGGGACTCTCCTACGAGCAGTACTTC. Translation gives CASSYVRGLSYEQYF.

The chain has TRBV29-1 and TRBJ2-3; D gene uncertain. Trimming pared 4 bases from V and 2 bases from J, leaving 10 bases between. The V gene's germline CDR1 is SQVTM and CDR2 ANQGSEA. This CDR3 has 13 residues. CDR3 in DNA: TGCAGCGTTGGTAGCAGACTCACAGATACGCAGTATTTT. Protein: CSVGSRLTDTQYF.

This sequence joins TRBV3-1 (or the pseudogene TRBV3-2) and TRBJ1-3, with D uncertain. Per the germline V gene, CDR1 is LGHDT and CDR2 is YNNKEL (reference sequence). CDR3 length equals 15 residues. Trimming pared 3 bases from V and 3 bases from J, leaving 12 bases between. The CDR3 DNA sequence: TGTGCCAGCAGCCAGGGAACATTAGGTGGAAACACCATATATTTT. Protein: CASSQGTLGGNTIYF.

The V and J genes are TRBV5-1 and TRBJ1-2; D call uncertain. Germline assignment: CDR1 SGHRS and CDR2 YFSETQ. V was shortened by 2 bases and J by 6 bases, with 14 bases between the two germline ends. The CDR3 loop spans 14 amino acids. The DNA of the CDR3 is TGCGCCAGCAGCTTCGGGGAAGATAGGCATGGCTACACCTTC. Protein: CASSFGEDRHGYTF.

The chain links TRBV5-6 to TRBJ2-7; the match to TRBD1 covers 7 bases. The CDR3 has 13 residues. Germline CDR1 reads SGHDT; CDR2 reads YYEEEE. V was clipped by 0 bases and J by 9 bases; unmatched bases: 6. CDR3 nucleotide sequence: TGTGCCAGCAGCTTGGGACAGGGTGAAGGGCAGTACTTC. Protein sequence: CASSLGQGEGQYF.

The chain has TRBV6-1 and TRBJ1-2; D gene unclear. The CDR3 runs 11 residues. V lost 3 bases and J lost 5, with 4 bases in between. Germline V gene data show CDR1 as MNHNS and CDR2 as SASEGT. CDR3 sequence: CASSDRYGYTF. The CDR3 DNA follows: TGTGCCAGCAGTGACCGGTATGGCTACACCTTC.

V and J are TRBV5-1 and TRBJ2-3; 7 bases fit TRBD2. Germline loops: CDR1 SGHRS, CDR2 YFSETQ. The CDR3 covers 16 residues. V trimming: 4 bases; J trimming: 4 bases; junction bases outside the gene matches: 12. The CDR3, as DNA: TGCGCCAGCAGCCCGTCACGCGGGAGCCCCTCAGATACGCAGTATTTT. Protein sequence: CASSPSRGSPSDTQYF.

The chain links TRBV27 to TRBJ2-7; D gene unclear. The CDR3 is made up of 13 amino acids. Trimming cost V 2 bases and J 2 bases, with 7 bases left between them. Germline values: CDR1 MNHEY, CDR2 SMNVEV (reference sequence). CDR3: CASSLKVAYEQYF. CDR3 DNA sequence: TGTGCCAGCAGTTTAAAAGTGGCCTACGAGCAGTACTTC.

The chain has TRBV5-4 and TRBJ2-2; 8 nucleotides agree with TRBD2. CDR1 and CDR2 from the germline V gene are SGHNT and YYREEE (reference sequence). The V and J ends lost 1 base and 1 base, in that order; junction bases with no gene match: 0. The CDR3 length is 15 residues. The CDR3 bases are TGTGCCAGCAGCTTGACTAGCGGGAACACCGGGGAGCTGTTTTTT. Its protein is CASSLTSGNTGELFF.